Listed here are 7 T cell receptor beta chains from one sample, sequenced in a study of vaccination and CD4 T cells after COVID-19. What these receptors recognize is not known. Treatment in this sample: approximately nine-day PBMC culture with coronavirus spike peptide pools or control peptides (ViraFEST assay). CD4+ T cells that came from the unexposed donor were collected before the COVID-19 pandemic (2011-2018). The assay that was used to sequence DNA from cultured CD4+ T cells was the Oncomine TCR Beta short-read assay. Researchers extracted genomic DNA from CD4+ T cells that had been cultured. TCRdb itself ran the PCR reads through MiXCR, one entry per CDR3 protein. Of some 7,000 distinct CDR3 sequences in the sample, 33% are singletons; the top ten hold roughly a tenth. Sequencing used CD4+ T cells from blood, cultured in vitro. Source of these receptors: a human donor in good health.

The chain recombines TRBV6-5 with TRBJ1-2, with TRBD1 matching 10 bases. The V gene's germline CDR1 is MNHEY and CDR2 SVGAGI. Losses at the gene ends were 2 bases for V and 5 bases for J; bases not matched to a gene: 5. The CDR3 sequence is 15 residues long. CDR3 nucleotides: TGTGCCAGCAGTTACCGGGACAGGGGATGGTATGGCTACACCTTC. This gives the protein CASSYRDRGWYGYTF.

This sequence joins TRBV20-1 and TRBJ2-5, with 9 bases aligning to TRBD2. CDR3 length: 14 amino acids. V was clipped by 8 bases and J by 4 bases; unmatched bases: 11. The germline V gene has CDR1 DFQATT and CDR2 SNEGSKA (reference sequence). This CDR3 reads CSPYASGISETQYF. The DNA of the CDR3 is TGCAGTCCGTATGCTAGCGGGATTTCAGAGACCCAGTACTTC.

This clonotype was observed a few times. This chain links TRBV2 with TRBJ2-5; D possibly corresponds to TRBD1 (7 bases). The germline V gene encodes CDR1 SNHLY and CDR2 FYNNEI. V gave up 3 bases and J gave up 5 bases, with 16 bases separating them. The CDR3 is 15 amino acids. The CDR3 bases are TGTGCCAGCAGTGAGCTCAGGGGGGAGAAGGAGACCCAGTACTTC. Amino acid sequence: CASSELRGEKETQYF.

This clonotype was seen a few times. This chain connects TRBV2 to TRBJ1-2; D is ambiguous. Between the trimmed V and J ends, which lost 4 bases and 12 bases, there was a span of 21 bases. The CDR3 runs 14 residues. CDR1 SNHLY and CDR2 FYNNEI come from the germline V gene. Written as DNA, the CDR3 is TGTGCCAGCAGTGCCATCCGGGATGCCGCCCGTCACACCTTC. Amino acids: CASSAIRDAARHTF.

This clonotype was seen a few times. V gene TRBV6-2 or TRBV6-3 combines with J gene TRBJ2-3; no clear D gene. The CDR3 consists of 13 residues. Germline V lookup: CDR1 MNHEY, CDR2 SVGEGT. Trimming stripped 0 bases from V and 7 bases from J, with 8 bases between. The CDR3 spells CASSYSERNTQYF. The CDR3 region has the DNA TGTGCCAGCAGTTACTCGGAGAGGAATACGCAGTATTTT.

The J gene is TRBJ1-5, the V gene TRBV20-1, with a tentative D call TRBD1 (5 bases). CDR3 length: 13 amino acids. The V end lost 2 bases, the J end lost 6 bases, and 11 bases lay between the germline ends. The germline V gene has CDR1 DFQATT and CDR2 SNEGSKA (reference sequence). In nucleotides, the CDR3 is TGCAGTGCTAGATTTCAGCAGGGTCAGCCCCAGCATTTT. Translated, it gives CSARFQQGQPQHF.

This clonotype was detected only a few times. The chain has TRBV29-1 and TRBJ1-1; no clear D. Per germline, CDR1 SQVTM and CDR2 ANQGSEA. The CDR3 has 14 amino acids. V lost 6 bases to trimming and J lost 4 bases, with 18 bases between them. The CDR3 here is CSVLRAGLGTEAFF. CDR3 coding DNA: TGCAGCGTGCTACGGGCGGGGTTGGGCACTGAAGCTTTCTTT.